These 28 T cell receptor beta chains share one sample of origin, sequenced in a study of cytomegalovirus exposure and HLA in healthy donors. The PCR made use of 60 Vbeta and 13 Jbeta primers. TCRdb keeps only in-frame clones here, not all; method: immunoSEQ multiplex PCR. The sample yields about 200,000 clones, about four fifths seen once. Sequencing was done on a sample of PBMCs. These receptors all stem from a middle-aged woman in good health and CMV-seronegative.

V is TRBV30 and J is TRBJ1-2; D gene unclear. V shed 4 bases and J shed 7 bases, with 19 bases lying between them. The germline CDR1 and CDR2 sequences are GTSNPN and SVGIG (reference sequence). The CDR3 is 14 amino acids. This CDR3 reads CAWMRPYERSGYTF. The CDR3 nucleotides read TGTGCCTGGATGAGGCCTTACGAAAGAAGTGGCTACACCTTC.

J is TRBJ1-1 and V is TRBV6-4; the match to TRBD1 covers 7 bases. Germline CDR1 is MRHNA and CDR2 is SNTAGT. The CDR3 is 13 residues long. V dropped 3 bases and J dropped 4; count of bases not matched to a gene: 2. CDR3 region: CASSEQGGTEAFF. In DNA form, the CDR3 reads TGTGCCAGCAGTGAGCAGGGGGGCACTGAAGCTTTCTTT.

The chain couples TRBV5-1 to TRBJ2-2; 10 positions agree with TRBD2. The V segment lost 0 bases and the J segment 2 bases; nucleotides outside the gene matches: 10. Germline V lookup: CDR1 SGHRS, CDR2 YFSETQ. This CDR3 is 19 amino acids long. The chain's CDR3 is CASSLVVAGGNPNTGELFF. The CDR3 DNA reads TGCGCCAGCAGCTTGGTAGTAGCGGGAGGAAACCCAAACACCGGGGAGCTGTTTTTT. The full variable domain, with the rest looked up from reference TRBV5-1 and TRBJ2-2, is KAGVTQTPRYLIKTRGQQVTLSCSPISGHRSVSWYQQTPGQGLQFLFEYFSETQRNKGNFPGRFSGRQFSNSRSEMNVSTLELGDSALYLCASSLVVAGGNPNTGELFFGEGSRLTVL.

This clone was counted a single time. The chain recombines TRBV7-2 with TRBJ1-1, with 8 positions matching TRBD1. Germline V CDR1 and CDR2: SGHTA, FQGNSA. CDR3 length: 13 residues. With 4 bases clipped from V and 10 bases from J, the junction kept 8 bases outside the gene matches. In DNA form, the CDR3 reads TGTGCCAGCAGCTCAATTCAGGGGGCAGCAGCTTTCTTT. Protein sequence: CASSSIQGAAAFF.

The chain uses TRBV7-2 and TRBJ2-7; TRBD2 might be the D (5 bases). In germline, CDR1 is SGHTA, CDR2 FQGNSA. The length of the CDR3 is 13 residues. V was pared by 1 base and J by 7 bases, with 11 bases between. In nucleotides, the CDR3 is TGTGCCAGCAGCTTAGGACCCTCGGGGGAGCAGTACGTC. Encoded protein: CASSLGPSGEQYV.

The chain combines TRBV11-2 with TRBJ2-2; D may be TRBD1 (5 bases). Per the germline V gene, CDR1 is SGHAT and CDR2 is FQNNGV. The CDR3 runs 13 residues. V was shortened by 10 bases and J by 3 bases, with 12 bases between the two germline ends. CDR3 coding DNA: TGTGCCAACCAGGGTCCGGACACCGGGGAGCTGTTTTTT. It is translated as CANQGPDTGELFF.

This chain connects TRBV30 to TRBJ2-5; D remains ambiguous. This CDR3 region has 13 residues. Trimming removed 3 bases at V and 5 bases at J, with 13 bases between. The germline V gene has CDR1 GTSNPN and CDR2 SVGIG (reference sequence). The chain's CDR3 is CAWSPLARETQYF. CDR3 bases: TGTGCCTGGAGCCCACTTGCCCGGGAGACCCAGTACTTC.

The rearrangement uses TRBV12-5 and TRBJ2-1; D may be TRBD2 (6 bases). The CDR3 totals 13 residues. Looked up from germline, CDR1 is LGHNT and CDR2 is FRNRAP. V dropped 3 bases and J dropped 9 bases, with 12 bases sitting between them. CDR3 residues: CASGLWAGGEQFF. CDR3 coding DNA: TGTGCTAGTGGTTTATGGGCCGGGGGTGAGCAGTTCTTC.

This clone was seen more than once but under ten times. The junction and the germline gene differ at one end; a read error may be behind it. The chain employs TRBV10-3 and TRBJ2-2; 10 nucleotides match TRBD2. This CDR3 contains 16 residues. Per germline, CDR1 ENHRY and CDR2 SYGVKD. The CDR3 nucleotides read TGTGCCAGCAGTGAACTAGCGGGGCAGGGCAGCGGGGAGCTGTTTTTT. This translates into CASSELAGQGSGELFF.

The rearrangement links TRBV19 to TRBJ2-1; TRBD2 is a possible D gene (5 bases). This CDR3 region has 17 residues. The V gene lost 2 bases and the J gene lost 0 bases, with 14 bases spanning the gap. CDR1 and CDR2 from the germline V gene are LNHDA and SQIVND (reference sequence). The CDR3 coding sequence is TGTGCCAGTAGTATAAGCGGAGCGATCGGCTCCTACAATGAGCAGTTCTTC. As protein: CASSISGAIGSYNEQFF.

This sequence joins TRBV5-1 and TRBJ1-1; D unresolved. This CDR3 is built from 14 residues. Trimming pared 0 bases from V and 6 bases from J, leaving 12 bases between. Germline CDR1 and CDR2: SGHRS and YFSETQ. CDR3: CASSLGGSVAEAFF. The CDR3 region has the DNA TGCGCCAGCAGCTTGGGAGGGTCTGTGGCTGAAGCTTTCTTT.

The J gene is TRBJ1-2, the V gene TRBV27; D gene unclear. V lost 3 bases and J lost 8, with 13 bases in between. Germline CDR1 reads MNHEY; CDR2 reads SMNVEV (reference sequence). The CDR3 runs 13 residues. CDR3 in amino acids: CASSFEGSAGYTF. The CDR3 DNA sequence: TGTGCCAGCAGTTTTGAGGGATCGGCAGGCTACACCTTC.

This clone has just a few counts. The V gene is TRBV7-2, the J gene TRBJ1-1, with TRBD1 matching 7 bases. V lost 1 base to trimming and J lost 6 bases; unmatched junction nucleotides: 14. This CDR3 region has 17 residues. The germline CDR1 and CDR2 sequences are SGHTA and FQGNSA. The CDR3 region is CASSLGGGGGLGAEAFF. In DNA form, the CDR3 reads TGTGCCAGCAGCTTAGGGGGTGGAGGGGGCCTAGGAGCTGAAGCTTTCTTT.

This clone was seen only a few times. The chain recombines TRBV5-5 with TRBJ1-1; D unresolved. This CDR3 is built from 12 residues. The V end was cut by 6 bases, the J end by 4 bases, with 10 bases between. CDR1 and CDR2 (germline): SGHKS, YYEKEE (reference sequence). The CDR3 DNA reads as TGTGCCAGCATGCGAGGGCTCACTGAAGCTTTCTTT. Translating gives CASMRGLTEAFF.

V and J are TRBV5-8 and TRBJ1-3; D is possibly TRBD1 (5 bases). V gave up 5 bases and J gave up 8 bases, with 17 bases separating them. The CDR3 is 14 residues long. From germline, CDR1 is SGHTS and CDR2 YDEGEE. In nucleotides, the CDR3 is TGTGCCAGCAGTCGAATTGGGTCGGGGGACACCATATATTTT. This codes for CASSRIGSGDTIYF.

The genes are TRBV14 and TRBJ2-1; D is perhaps TRBD2 (6 bases). From germline, CDR1 is SGHDN and CDR2 FVKESK. This CDR3 comprises 16 residues. Trimming removed 1 base at V and 5 bases at J, with 15 bases between. Here the CDR3 DNA reads TGTGCCAGCAGCCAAGGGGCGGGGATCTACAACAATGAGCAGTTCTTC. This encodes CASSQGAGIYNNEQFF.

The rearrangement joins TRBV7-9 to TRBJ1-1; a possible D gene is TRBD1 (5 bases). With 4 bases removed from V and 3 bases from J, the gap between germline ends came to 9 bases. Germline loops: CDR1 SEHNR, CDR2 FQNEAQ (reference sequence). CDR3 length equals 13 residues. CDR3 in amino acids: CASSSTEDTEAFF. The CDR3 bases are TGTGCCAGCAGCTCGACAGAGGACACTGAAGCTTTCTTT.

This clone has just one count. This sequence joins TRBV28 and TRBJ1-5; D unresolved. The CDR3 runs to 15 residues. The germline gives CDR1 MDHEN, CDR2 SYDVKM. Between the trimmed V and J ends, which lost 4 bases and 7 bases, there was a span of 17 bases. The CDR3 spells CASSSIRDRRQPQHF. Here the CDR3 DNA reads TGTGCCAGCAGTTCCATCCGAGACCGGAGGCAGCCCCAGCATTTT.

This chain links TRBV7-9 with TRBJ2-2; weak D call: TRBD2 (6 bases). The CDR3 has 16 amino acids. Trimming cost V 5 bases and J 4 bases, with 17 bases left between them. Germline V lookup: CDR1 SEHNR, CDR2 FQNEAQ (reference sequence). This chain's CDR3 is CASSHPTRAPTGELFF. As DNA, the CDR3 is TGTGCCAGCAGCCACCCGACTAGAGCCCCCACCGGGGAGCTGTTTTTT.

V usage is TRBV30 and J usage is TRBJ1-1; possibly TRBD1 for D (5 bases). Looked up from germline, CDR1 is GTSNPN and CDR2 is SVGIG (reference sequence). The CDR3 contains 12 residues. V lost 0 bases to trimming and J lost 9 bases, with 11 bases between them. CDR3 sequence (DNA): TGTGCCTGGAGTGTACTACAGGATAAAGCTTTCTTT. This codes for CAWSVLQDKAFF.

This chain uses TRBV18 with TRBJ2-1; 8 bases agree with TRBD2. Per germline, CDR1 KGHSH and CDR2 LQKENI. J gave up 8 bases and V 1 base, and 7 bases lay outside the gene matches. The CDR3 spans 15 residues. The CDR3 bases are TGTGCCAGCTCACCACAGGTCGGGAGGGCCCATGAGCAGTTCTTC. Translated, it gives CASSPQVGRAHEQFF.

The chain joins TRBV29-1 to TRBJ1-2; no clear D gene. V was pared by 3 bases and J by 2 bases, with 7 bases between. Germline CDR1 and CDR2: SQVTM and ANQGSEA. This CDR3 is built from 12 residues. This CDR3 is CSVENGNYGYTF. Written as DNA, the CDR3 is TGCAGCGTTGAGAACGGGAACTATGGCTACACCTTC. The full variable domain, its missing parts supplied by reference TRBV29-1 and TRBJ1-2, is SAVISQKPSRDICQRGTSLTIQCQVDSQVTMMFWYRQQPGQSLTLIATANQGSEATYESGFVIDKFPISRPNLTFSTLTVSNMSPEDSSIYLCSVENGNYGYTFGSGTRLTVV.

This chain joins TRBV28 and TRBJ2-6, with D tentatively TRBD2 (6 bases). The germline V and J ends were trimmed by 2 bases and 2 bases, with 13 bases remaining between them. The CDR3 is made up of 17 amino acids. The germline V gene encodes CDR1 MDHEN and CDR2 SYDVKM. The CDR3 sequence: CASSLDPRGTGANVLTF. DNA for the CDR3: TGTGCCAGCAGTTTAGACCCTCGGGGGACTGGGGCCAACGTCCTGACTTTC. The whole variable domain, filled in from reference TRBV28 and TRBJ2-6, reads DVKVTQSSRYLVKRTGEKVFLECVQDMDHENMFWYRQDPGLGLRLIYFSYDVKMKEKGDIPEGYSVSREKKERFSLILESASTNQTSMYLCASSLDPRGTGANVLTFGAGSRLTVL.

This clone was observed a single time. The V call is TRBV19, the J call TRBJ2-5; TRBD2 matches at 7 bases. The CDR3 is made up of 17 amino acids. Losses at the gene ends were 0 bases for V and 4 bases for J; bases not matched to a gene: 11. The germline gives CDR1 LNHDA, CDR2 SQIVND (reference sequence). This chain's CDR3 is CASSIDYGGSHRETQYF. The CDR3 nucleotides read TGTGCCAGTAGTATAGATTACGGGGGGTCCCACCGAGAGACCCAGTACTTC.

The gene calls are TRBV19 and TRBJ2-7; 7 nucleotides match TRBD2. This CDR3 is built from 17 residues. Unmatched junction bases numbered 16, after V lost 3 bases and J lost 5 bases. Germline CDR1 is LNHDA and CDR2 is SQIVND (reference sequence). CDR3 in DNA: TGTGCCAGTAGTATTGGGCCCAACGATAGCGGGTTTGACGAGCAGTACTTC. Its translation: CASSIGPNDSGFDEQYF.

J is TRBJ1-6 and V is TRBV5-1; weak D call: TRBD1 (6 bases). Germline CDR1 is SGHRS and CDR2 is YFSETQ. The V end was cut by 4 bases, the J end by 8 bases, with 19 bases between. CDR3 length equals 16 residues. The CDR3 reads CASSPTFLRQDSPLHF. The CDR3 region has the DNA TGCGCCAGCAGCCCCACGTTTCTTCGACAGGATTCACCCCTCCACTTT.

The rearrangement uses TRBV27 and TRBJ2-3; D perhaps matches TRBD2 (6 bases). The CDR3 spans 16 residues. The germline V gene encodes CDR1 MNHEY and CDR2 SMNVEV (reference sequence). Trimming stripped 8 bases from V and 10 bases from J, with 28 bases between. The CDR3, as DNA: TGTGCCAGCGGGTCGACTGTCGGGAGACACATTTATCCGCAGTATTTT. Residues: CASGSTVGRHIYPQYF.

V and J are TRBV7-2 and TRBJ2-3, with 10 nucleotides matching TRBD2. V gave up 2 bases and J gave up 1 base; unmatched junction bases: 9. The CDR3 contains 18 residues. CDR1 is SGHTA, CDR2 FQGNSA, per germline. CDR3 sequence (DNA): TGTGCCAGCAGCTTACGCCTAGCGGGAGAGGGGGGCACAGATACGCAGTATTTT. It translates to CASSLRLAGEGGTDTQYF.